The clone carrying this T cell receptor beta chain was observed a handful of times. This record comes from a study of CD8+CD57+ T cells in acquired aplastic anemia. Previously, flow cytometry had revealed CD8+CD57+ cell expansion in the patients chosen for sequencing. V was shortened by 3 bases and J by 0 bases, with 6 bases between the two germline ends. In germline, CDR1 is SGHNT, CDR2 YYREEE (reference sequence). CDR3 length: 14 amino acids. Genomic DNA, serving as template, underwent TCR beta VDJ and CDR3 profiling. TCRdb fed the reads into MiXCR, producing one record per CDR3 protein. The table shows about 200,000 distinct CDR3 sequences, with 40% to 60% occurring only once.

The V call is TRBV5-4, the J call TRBJ1-4; no clear D. The sample taken for sequencing was sorted CD4+, CD8+, or CD8+CD57+ T cells (not recorded which) from PBMCs. This TCR was sampled from a human donor with aplastic anemia. The CDR3 region is CASSSDATNEKLFF. DNA for the CDR3: TGTGCCAGCAGCTCCGACGCAACTAATGAAAAACTGTTTTTT.